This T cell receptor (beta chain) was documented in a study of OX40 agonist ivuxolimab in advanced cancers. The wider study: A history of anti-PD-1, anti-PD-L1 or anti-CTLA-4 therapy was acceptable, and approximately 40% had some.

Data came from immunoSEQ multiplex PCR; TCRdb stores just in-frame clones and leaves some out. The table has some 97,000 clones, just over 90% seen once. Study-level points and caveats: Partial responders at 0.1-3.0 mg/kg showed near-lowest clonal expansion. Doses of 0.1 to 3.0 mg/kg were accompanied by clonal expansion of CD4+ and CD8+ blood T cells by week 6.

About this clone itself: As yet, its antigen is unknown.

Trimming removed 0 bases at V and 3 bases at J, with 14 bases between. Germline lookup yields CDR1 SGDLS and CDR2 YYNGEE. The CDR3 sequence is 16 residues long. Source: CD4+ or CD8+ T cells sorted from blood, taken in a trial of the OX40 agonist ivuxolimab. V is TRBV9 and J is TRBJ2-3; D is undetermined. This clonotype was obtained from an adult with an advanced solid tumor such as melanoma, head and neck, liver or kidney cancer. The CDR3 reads CASSVDPLVGTDTQYF. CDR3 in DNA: TGTGCCAGCAGCGTAGATCCGTTGGTAGGAACAGATACGCAGTATTTT.